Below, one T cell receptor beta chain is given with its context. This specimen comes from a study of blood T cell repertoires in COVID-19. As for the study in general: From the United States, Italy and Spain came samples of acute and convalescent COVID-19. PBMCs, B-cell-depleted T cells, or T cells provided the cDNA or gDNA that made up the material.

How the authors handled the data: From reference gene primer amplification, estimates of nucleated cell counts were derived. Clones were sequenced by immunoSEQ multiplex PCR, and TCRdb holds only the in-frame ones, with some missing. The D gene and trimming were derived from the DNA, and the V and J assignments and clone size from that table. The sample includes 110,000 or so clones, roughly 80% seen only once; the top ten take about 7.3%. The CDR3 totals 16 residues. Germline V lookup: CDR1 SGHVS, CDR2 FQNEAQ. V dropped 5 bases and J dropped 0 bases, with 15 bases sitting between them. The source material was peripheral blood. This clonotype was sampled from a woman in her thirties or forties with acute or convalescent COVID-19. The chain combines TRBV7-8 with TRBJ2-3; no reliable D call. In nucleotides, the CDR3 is TGTGCCAGCAGCCGTACCGGTTCTCCTAGCACAGATACGCAGTATTTT. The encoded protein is CASSRTGSPSTDTQYF.